This record looks at one TCR beta chain sequence and its context. Which antigen it targets is not known. It has no much larger one-base neighbor in the sample; base qualities were not kept. The sample comes from a study of cytomegalovirus exposure and HLA in healthy donors (dated by TCRdb to the late 2010s). Broadly, across the study: According to an earlier analysis of around 600 of the donors, about 179 million T cells yielded roughly 100 million unique TCR beta sequences and about 300 Gb of sequence data. Approximately 310 gigabases of sequencing data and tens of millions of unique TCR sequences were included in an early release covering several hundred HLA-typed donors. Among the approximately 420 genotyped donors, about 83% belonged to the genetic ancestry cluster associated with self-reported Caucasian donors. The aim of the study was to test whether cataloging public T cell receptors could identify signatures of past pathogen exposure. Using immunosequencing, the study profiled T cell repertoires from around 670 subjects and related those repertoires to cytomegalovirus serostatus. Along with the approximately 700-subject first cohort, a separate validation cohort of around 120 different subjects was used. The study combined high-throughput TCR immunosequencing, statistical association of individual TCRs with disease status, and machine learning to predict cytomegalovirus infection status. To study patterns of TCR occurrence, a later analysis re-analyzed previously published TCR beta repertoires from 666 donors and added high-resolution HLA genotyping. Rather than using new phenotypic data, the later analysis identified candidate immune exposures from TCR beta sequences and from how often those sequences occurred across donors. An earlier analysis of 587 of the donors applied high-throughput TCR beta sequencing to assess whether each TCR beta V gene segment acted as functional or pseudogenic. Donor age, sex, ethnicity and CMV serostatus were compiled alongside the repertoire data. A later genetic analysis used genome-wide SNP genotypes for about three fifths of the 666 donors, treating that subset as a discovery cohort. Every repertoire in the discovery cohort had been generated on one and the same sequencing platform. HLA typing included class I and class II loci at four-digit resolution. The number of donors typed differed by locus, with 629-630 for A, B, C, DRB1 and DQB1, around 560 for DQA1, 600 to 610 for DPA1, and over 400 for DPB1. Four or five DR-DQ haplotypes were handled as single units for association and clustering because linkage in the cohort was strong. Among roughly 400 genotyped donors of the cohort, an average of roughly 230,000 unique TCR beta nucleotide sequences was sequenced per donor, of which approximately 18% were non-productive.

The germline V gene provides CDR1 SGHRS and CDR2 YFSETQ. V is shortened by 0 bases, J by 0 bases, and the region joining them spans 10 bases. The CDR3 measures 15 amino acids from cysteine to phenylalanine. Of all the DNA, just the CDR3 is kept, 45 bases in frame from base 1. General study outcomes and caveats: A later genetic analysis reported fewer N-insertions in productive TCRs among donors in an Asian-associated ancestry cluster than the roughly 700-donor mean. The presence/absence analyses assumed that sequencing depth was roughly uniform across donors, and that assumption may not be true. The sequencing pipeline was judged likely to have produced a cluster of highly shared sequence variants as a technical artifact. In a later analysis, HLA-associated TCR beta chains showed more clonal expansion and lower generation probabilities than non-associated chains that were equally common. Linkage disequilibrium might explain the correlated functional status among segregating V segments, but an unknown experimental factor could not be excluded. The 87-base-pair reads could not distinguish some IMGT-functional V segments, including TRBV6-2 and TRBV6-3, so those segments were excluded. In the study, some 160 TCR beta chains were listed as associated with cytomegalovirus. A further reported finding was that TCR beta sequences accurately predicted the HLA-A and HLA-B alleles for most subjects in the first cohort. The earlier analysis of approximately 540 of the donors excluded approximately 15 rarely observed V segments, including chromosome 9 orphons, because counts were too low. When HLA alleles, especially DR and DQ, strongly co-occurred, TCR associations were difficult to assign to individual alleles. The only immune exposure information available for the cohort was CMV serostatus. In a later analysis, the rate of TCR association differed among HLA loci, with DRB1 alleles having the most associated TCRs and HLA-C alleles having the fewest. The authors suggested that the approach could potentially be generalized to other disease states and immunological phenotypes. According to a later analysis, most CMV-associated TCR beta chains appeared to be HLA-restricted, and the HLA associations seemed to be driven largely by CMV exposure. In a later genetic analysis, a missense DCLRE1C variant was associated with V-gene and J-gene trimming of TCR beta chains, and the association was replicated in an independent cohort. A few of the identified cytomegalovirus-associated TCR beta chains were confirmed in vitro to be specific for cytomegalovirus antigens. This cohort had only TCR beta chains sequenced, and the lack of alpha or paired-chain data limited which features could be detected. Because HLA typing was unavailable for some donors at each locus, only the typed subset was used in association tests. In an earlier analysis of roughly 560 of the donors, most TCR beta V segments were observed in productive rearrangements about 90% or about 30% of the time, broadly matching IMGT annotations. Specific HLA alleles were associated with 15,000 to 20,000 TCR beta sequences at a false discovery rate of 0.05 in a later analysis. The classifier was reported to diagnose cytomegalovirus status with high specificity and sensitivity in both the original cohort and the validation cohort. A later analysis reported that several top co-occurrence clusters appeared linked to parvovirus B19, influenza, CMV and Epstein-Barr virus. Across donors, most TCR sequences were observed very rarely, whereas some public TCRs were present in many individuals.

The cohort comprised some 680 healthy bone marrow donors. Cohort members were all nominally healthy when sampled, although unrecorded immune exposures were likely present. The donor was CMV seronegative and belonged to the group of 352 seronegative cohort members. A peripheral blood sample was collected from each donor, and TCR beta sequencing was performed on peripheral blood mononuclear cells. Genomic DNA was extracted from the blood cell samples with the Qiagen DNeasy Blood Extraction Kit. To prepare the library, the immunoSEQ multiplex PCR assay was applied. A mixture of 60 forward primers for TCR Vbeta segments and 13 reverse primers for TCR Jbeta segments was used in the multiplex PCR. The CDR3 region of rearranged TCR beta genes was amplified from genomic DNA with a multiplex PCR assay. Amplified TCR beta libraries were sequenced as 87-base-pair reads on the Illumina HiSeq System. The study's own analysis went as follows. Across the 670 or so repertoires, a later analysis counted roughly 77 million unique TCR beta chains, around 11 million of which were shared by at least two donors. Raw reads were error-corrected and collapsed into unique sequences with a nearest-neighbor algorithm that merged closely related sequences to remove PCR and sequencing errors. V, D and J gene segments were assigned by aligning CDR3 sequences to IMGT reference sequences. For a sequence to be retained, a match of at least six nucleotides was required to both a V gene segment and a J gene segment. A rearrangement counted as productive if the CDR3 had no stop codons and remained in frame with V and J, and every other rearrangement counted as non-productive. Following IMGT convention, CDR3 was defined as the stretch from the second conserved V-encoded cysteine to the conserved J-encoded phenylalanine. The earlier analysis of fewer than 700 of the donors excluded sequences that lacked an unambiguous match to a single V gene segment. An earlier analysis of several hundred of the donors called V segments functional above 56.7% productive rearrangements and segregating when the between-donor standard deviation exceeded 5%. A statistical classification framework was built to diagnose cytomegalovirus status from the catalog of TCR beta chain sequences. A later analysis assigned V and J genes by comparing TCR nucleotide sequences with IMGT/GENE-DB human TR gene sequences. Using the TCRdist pipeline, a later analysis assigned CDR3 sequences along with most-parsimonious VDJ recombination scenarios. A later analysis defined each TCR beta chain by its CDR3 amino acid sequence plus V-gene family, and excluded reads lacking a unique V-gene family. In a later analysis, around 650 highly shared, low-generation-probability nucleotide sequences were removed to address suspected cross-contamination and a sequencing artifact. A later analysis calculated a clonal expansion index for each public chain from normalized within-repertoire ranks of inferred template counts. Generation probabilities in a later analysis came from a VDJ recombination model fitted to out-of-frame rearrangements, and those results were checked against IGoR. A later analysis scored TCR-TCR, TCR-HLA and TCR-CMV co-occurrence with hypergeometric tests, applying a repertoire-size bias correction to TCR pairs. To estimate false discovery rates, a later analysis permuted the HLA or CMV assignments 20 times. A later analysis grouped co-occurring TCRs with DBSCAN, adding TCRdist sequence similarity when clustering within HLA-allele-positive subsets. For co-occurrence clustering, repertoires with fewer than 30,000 or more than 120,000 public chains were excluded, along with four to six repertoires with anomalous nucleotide sharing. TCRdb holds this immuneACCESS table with in-frame rearrangements only. Some clones are missing; in checked studies, unresolved V genes explain under half, and the rest has no known cause. From that table come the V and J calls and clone size; the DNA was used to work out D and trimming. The sample has 150,000 to 180,000 clones on record, around 79% of them singletons. The ten largest clones capture over 1.2% of the sample.

The sequenced sample was PBMCs. The receptor chain draws on TRBV5-1 and TRBJ2-7; the D gene is perhaps TRBD2, on 6 matching bases. The source is a man aged 18 to 35 in good health and CMV-seronegative. The nucleotides are TGCGCCAGCAGCTTGGAGTTAGCGGTCTCCTACGAGCAGTACTTC. This translates into CASSLELAVSYEQYF.